A single sample is the source of the 27 T cell receptor beta chains below, sequenced in a study of CD8+ T cells in alopecia areata listed by TCRdb under 2018. The library was produced with the immunoSEQ multiplex PCR assay. RNA was extracted from all samples and reverse transcribed into cDNA, which served as template for TCR sequencing. Drawn from immuneACCESS, this table holds only the in-frame rearrangements with V and J called that TCRdb kept. Clones are partly lost; checked studies trace under half to an unresolved V gene and leave the rest unexplained. The sample has some 82,000 clones on record, roughly half of them singletons. Roughly 6% of the sample rests with the top ten. Sequencing was done on a sample of NKG2D-high CD8+ T cells sorted from blood. In the paper's terms, the cell subset or site label means: sorted CD8+ NKG2D-high blood T cells. The receptors here all came from a human donor with alopecia areata.

This chain uses TRBV4-1 with TRBJ1-1; TRBD1 matches 10 bases. Germline assignment: CDR1 MGHRA and CDR2 YSYEKL. This CDR3 is 14 amino acids long. Unmatched junction bases numbered 5, after V lost 7 bases and J lost 3 bases. The CDR3 DNA follows: TGCGCCAGCAAACTTGGGACAGGGGACACTGAAGCTTTCTTT. Translating it yields CASKLGTGDTEAFF.

This chain uses TRBV28 with TRBJ2-7; 8 bases line up with TRBD2. This CDR3 spans 14 amino acids. J gave up 5 bases and V 4 bases, and 7 bases lay outside the gene matches. The germline V gene encodes CDR1 MDHEN and CDR2 SYDVKM. This chain's CDR3 is CASSSTGLDHEQYF. The DNA of the CDR3 is TGTGCCAGCAGTTCCACGGGACTAGACCACGAGCAGTACTTC.

The rearrangement joins TRBV28 to TRBJ2-5, with 8 positions matching TRBD2. V was pared by 10 bases and J by 5 bases, with 9 bases of the junction left unmatched. In germline, CDR1 is MDHEN, CDR2 SYDVKM. This CDR3 spans 13 amino acids. The CDR3 region is CATKSGRGETQYF. CDR3 sequence (DNA): TGTGCCACCAAGAGCGGGAGAGGGGAGACCCAGTACTTC.

This chain connects TRBV29-1 to TRBJ2-5; 11 bases are shared with TRBD2. The CDR3 is 16 amino acids. Germline V gene lookup returns CDR1 SQVTM and CDR2 ANQGSEA. V shed 7 bases and J 1 base; nucleotides not matched to a gene: 11. CDR3 DNA sequence: TGCAGCGGTGGCCCTACTAGCGGGGGCCCCCAAGAGACCCAGTACTTC. This codes for CSGGPTSGGPQETQYF.

The gene calls are TRBV7-2 and TRBJ2-2, with D unresolved. The ends were cut back, 8 bases at V and 4 bases at J, with 8 bases in the middle. Germline values: CDR1 SGHTA, CDR2 FQGNSA. The CDR3 has 12 residues. The CDR3 DNA sequence: TGTGCCAGCGGATGGGGCACCGGGGAGCTGTTTTTT. It specifies CASGWGTGELFF.

This chain links TRBV6-5 with TRBJ2-7, with D perhaps given as TRBD1 or TRBD2 (5 bases each). The CDR3 spans 13 residues. V lost 5 bases, J lost 2 bases, and 10 bases lay in between. Germline loops: CDR1 MNHEY, CDR2 SVGAGI. The CDR3 is CASSLGTAYEQYF. As DNA, the CDR3 is TGTGCCAGCAGTCTCGGGACGGCCTACGAGCAGTACTTC.

A few counts support this clone. The chain combines TRBV2 with TRBJ2-7; no clear D. This CDR3 has 14 residues. Germline V gene sequence: CDR1 SNHLY, CDR2 FYNNEI. With 7 bases removed from V and 1 base from J, the gap between germline ends came to 14 bases. The CDR3 loop reads CASIQSASSYEQYF. Here the CDR3 DNA reads TGTGCCAGCATTCAATCAGCCTCTTCCTACGAGCAGTACTTC.

By share of the sample, this clone is medium-sized. The V and J genes are TRBV9 and TRBJ1-1, with a weak D call TRBD1 (5 bases). V gave up 6 bases and J gave up 1 base, with 7 bases separating them. The CDR3 spans 12 residues. The V gene's germline CDR1 is SGDLS and CDR2 YYNGEE. The CDR3 DNA reads TGTGCCAGCACCGACAGGAACACTGAAGCTTTCTTT. It translates to CASTDRNTEAFF.

The V gene is TRBV27, the J gene TRBJ1-5; D uncertain. Germline loops: CDR1 MNHEY, CDR2 SMNVEV (reference sequence). Trimming pared 3 bases from V and 2 bases from J, leaving 14 bases between. The CDR3 runs 16 residues. In DNA form, the CDR3 reads TGTGCCAGCAGTTTCACCGGGGAGGGAGGCAATCAGCCCCAGCATTTT. It encodes CASSFTGEGGNQPQHF.

The chain carries TRBV2 and TRBJ2-2; 7 bases are shared with TRBD2. After removal of 3 bases from V and 5 bases from J, the junction contained 0 bases not matched to a gene. The CDR3 has 13 amino acids. The germline CDR1 and CDR2 sequences are SNHLY and FYNNEI. The CDR3 here is CASSDSGTGELFF. The CDR3 bases are TGTGCCAGCAGTGATAGCGGGACCGGGGAGCTGTTTTTT. Together with reference TRBV2 and TRBJ2-2, the CDR3 gives the full variable domain: EPEVTQTPSHQVTQMGQEVILRCVPISNHLYFYWYRQILGQKVEFLVSFYNNEISEKSEIFDDQFSVERPDGSNFTLKIRSTKLEDSAMYFCASSDSGTGELFFGEGSRLTVL.

The genes are TRBV2 and TRBJ1-5; D is ambiguous. CDR1 SNHLY and CDR2 FYNNEI come from the germline V gene. This CDR3 region has 15 residues. Trimming left V 6 bases short and J 4 bases short, with 16 bases between. CDR3 sequence: CASSIMALGNQPQHF. The CDR3 DNA reads TGTGCCAGCAGCATTATGGCACTAGGAAATCAGCCCCAGCATTTT.

This chain links TRBV28 with TRBJ1-5, with D uncertain. The CDR3 loop spans 13 amino acids. Germline V gene lookup returns CDR1 MDHEN and CDR2 SYDVKM. Trimming cost V 5 bases and J 6 bases, with 11 bases left between them. CDR3 bases: TGTGCCAGCAGTCGGGGAGGTCGTCAGCCCCAGCATTTT. Its protein product is CASSRGGRQPQHF.

The chain employs TRBV7-6 and TRBJ2-7, with D possibly matching TRBD1 (5 bases). Germline CDR1 reads SGHVS; CDR2 reads FNYEAQ. V was trimmed by 5 bases and J by 1 base, leaving 12 bases between them. This CDR3 spans 14 amino acids. CDR3 DNA sequence: TGTGCCAGCAGCACCGCAGACAGATCCTACGAGCAGTACTTC. It codes for CASSTADRSYEQYF.

V is TRBV27 and J is TRBJ2-5, with a weak D call TRBD2 (6 bases). The germline CDR1 and CDR2 sequences are MNHEY and SMNVEV (reference sequence). The V gene lost 8 bases and the J gene lost 3 bases, with 7 bases spanning the gap. The CDR3 is 11 residues long. The CDR3 reads CASWGEETQYF. The DNA of the CDR3 is TGTGCCAGCTGGGGGGAAGAGACCCAGTACTTC.

The chain carries TRBV14 and TRBJ2-2; D is unclear. V was trimmed by 1 base and J by 7 bases, leaving 16 bases between them. Germline loops: CDR1 SGHDN, CDR2 FVKESK. The CDR3 covers 16 residues. DNA for the CDR3: TGTGCCAGCAGCCAAGTTGGGGTCCCGGGCAGCGGGGAGCTGTTTTTT. Its translation is CASSQVGVPGSGELFF.

This clone was counted a few times. This chain connects TRBV5-1 to TRBJ2-2; D is perhaps TRBD2 (5 bases). CDR1 and CDR2 from the germline V gene are SGHRS and YFSETQ. V lost 1 base and J lost 0, with 10 bases in between. This CDR3 has 16 amino acids. CDR3 in amino acids: CASSLTRDPNTGELFF. CDR3 coding DNA: TGCGCCAGCAGCTTGACTCGGGATCCGAACACCGGGGAGCTGTTTTTT.

This clone was recorded a few times. The CDR3 reads CASSFGLNYGYTF. For the CDR3, the DNA is TGCGCCAGCAGCTTTGGACTAAACTATGGCTACACCTTC. The V gene is TRBV5-1, the J gene TRBJ1-2; D gene ambiguous. V lost 2 bases and J lost 2, with 7 bases in between. In germline, CDR1 is SGHRS, CDR2 YFSETQ. The CDR3 length is 13 residues.

V usage is TRBV7-9 and J usage is TRBJ2-7, with D hard to call. This CDR3 spans 14 amino acids. CDR1 and CDR2 from the germline V gene are SEHNR and FQNEAQ (reference sequence). V was trimmed by 1 base and J by 2 bases, leaving 9 bases between them. The CDR3 DNA follows: TGTGCCAGCAGCTTAGTCGGGCGGCCCTACGAGCAGTACTTC. It yields the protein CASSLVGRPYEQYF.

This sequence joins TRBV23-1 and TRBJ2-7, with 9 nucleotides matching TRBD1. TRBV23-1 is an ORF, with its function uncertain. With V trimmed by 4 bases and J by 2 bases, 9 bases remained unmatched. CDR3 size: 16 residues. CDR3: CASSPGGTGLPYEQYF. CDR3 sequence (DNA): TGCGCCAGCAGTCCAGGAGGGACAGGGCTCCCCTACGAGCAGTACTTC.

This clone was found a few times. The chain is built from TRBV29-1 and TRBJ2-1; D gene ambiguous. The V end lost 5 bases, the J end lost 6 bases, and 5 bases lay between the germline ends. Germline-derived CDR1 and CDR2 are SQVTM and ANQGSEA. CDR3 size: 10 residues. As DNA, the CDR3 is TGCAGCGTTTTAGGCAATGAGCAGTTCTTC. The encoded protein is CSVLGNEQFF.

This clone is a singleton in its sample. V gene TRBV30 combines with J gene TRBJ2-7; possibly TRBD1 or TRBD2 for D (5 bases each). The CDR3 length is 13 residues. V lost 2 bases, J lost 4 bases, and 12 bases lay in between. The germline V gene has CDR1 GTSNPN and CDR2 SVGIG (reference sequence). For the CDR3, the DNA is TGTGCCTGGAGTCGAAGTGGGGGTTACGAGCAGTACTTC. Translating gives CAWSRSGGYEQYF.

This sequence joins TRBV27 and TRBJ1-2; D perhaps matches TRBD1 (6 bases). The ends were cut back, 11 bases at V and 3 bases at J, with 16 bases in the middle. Per germline, CDR1 MNHEY and CDR2 SMNVEV (reference sequence). This CDR3 is built from 13 residues. The chain's CDR3 is CACRGGVDYGYTF. The CDR3 DNA follows: TGTGCCTGTCGGGGGGGCGTGGACTATGGCTACACCTTC.

The V call is TRBV28, the J call TRBJ2-3; the D gene is possibly TRBD2 (6 bases). CDR1 and CDR2 (germline): MDHEN, SYDVKM. V was shortened by 8 bases and J by 6 bases, with 21 bases between the two germline ends. This CDR3 has 15 residues. The DNA of the CDR3 is TGTGCCAGCGAAGCCATTACCGGGAGCGATGATACGCAGTATTTT. This gives the protein CASEAITGSDDTQYF.

The chain couples TRBV5-4 to TRBJ1-1; no clear D. The CDR3 has 11 residues. Per germline, CDR1 SGHNT and CDR2 YYREEE (reference sequence). The V and J ends lost 7 bases and 3 bases respectively, with 7 bases between them. The CDR3 sequence: CASSNDTEAFF. DNA of the CDR3: TGTGCCAGCTCAAACGACACTGAAGCTTTCTTT.

This clone was counted only a few times. The chain joins TRBV28 to TRBJ2-7; a weak D match, TRBD1 (6 bases). The CDR3 spans 13 residues. In germline, CDR1 is MDHEN, CDR2 SYDVKM. With 3 bases removed from V and 2 bases from J, the gap between germline ends came to 8 bases. CDR3 region: CASSFNRAYEQYF. Here the CDR3 DNA reads TGTGCCAGCAGTTTTAACAGGGCCTACGAGCAGTACTTC.

The chain combines TRBV11-2 with TRBJ1-1; D unresolved. Deletions cut 1 base from V and 6 bases from J, with 12 bases between. CDR1 is SGHAT and CDR2 is FQNNGV in the germline V gene. The CDR3 sequence is 14 residues long. CDR3 sequence reads: CASSLVRGSAEAFF. CDR3 nucleotides: TGTGCCAGCAGCTTAGTTCGTGGTAGCGCTGAAGCTTTCTTT. Full variable domain (rest looked up from reference TRBV11-2 and TRBJ1-1): EAGVAQSPRYKIIEKRQSVAFWCNPISGHATLYWYQQILGQGPKLLIQFQNNGVVDDSQLPKDRFSAERLKGVDSTLKIQPAKLEDSAVYLCASSLVRGSAEAFFGQGTRLTVV.

This clone was picked up one time. The chain joins TRBV14 to TRBJ2-7, with D possibly matching TRBD2 (6 bases). Trimming left V 5 bases short and J 4 bases short, with 21 bases between. CDR1 is SGHDN, CDR2 FVKESK, per germline. The CDR3 totals 16 residues. For the CDR3, the DNA is TGTGCCAGCAGCTCCGACCAGGACTACCCTCGGTACGAGCAGTACTTC. This codes for CASSSDQDYPRYEQYF.